One sample yielded the 11 T cell receptor beta chains listed below, sequenced in a study of beta chain features in type 1 diabetes. Expressed TCRB transcripts were sequenced after all isolated RNA was converted to cDNA. TCRdb's table, derived via immunoSEQ multiplex PCR, lists solely in-frame clones and lacks some. The sample comprises some 47,000 clones, around 45% of which are singletons, and around 0.13% rests with the top ten. Antigens of these TCRs are unknown. Study results and caveats: For Type 1 diabetes patients, all four CD4+ subsets carried TCRB CDR3s that were moderately but significantly shorter.

The sample comprised stem cell memory CD4+ T cells from blood. These receptors came from a man aged 30-40 years with type 1 diabetes.

This sequence joins TRBV7-2 and TRBJ2-3; D is perhaps TRBD1 (5 bases). The CDR3 sequence is 16 residues long. Trimming took off 7 bases at V and 4 bases at J, with 21 bases between the two ends. Germline lookup yields CDR1 SGHTA and CDR2 FQGNSA. CDR3 region: CASTPRVRGLADTQYF. The CDR3 DNA is TGTGCCAGCACACCCAGGGTGAGAGGTTTGGCAGATACGCAGTATTTT.

The chain joins TRBV30 to TRBJ1-2; 10 bases align to TRBD1. This CDR3 has 15 residues. V lost 6 bases, J lost 4 bases, and 11 bases stayed unmatched. CDR1 and CDR2 (germline): GTSNPN, SVGIG (reference sequence). In DNA form, the CDR3 reads TGTGCCTGTCCGGGACAGGGGAGTTCCCTCTATGGCTACACCTTC. It translates to CACPGQGSSLYGYTF.

The rearrangement joins TRBV5-1 to TRBJ2-5; the D gene is possibly TRBD1 (6 bases). Germline CDR1 reads SGHRS; CDR2 reads YFSETQ. Trimming stripped 4 bases from V and 5 bases from J, with 15 bases between. The CDR3 spans 14 residues. CDR3 in DNA: TGCGCCAGCAGCAGACAGGATGGTGAGGAGACCCAGTACTTC. Translated: CASSRQDGEETQYF.

The gene calls are TRBV5-1 and TRBJ2-5, with TRBD1 matching 11 bases. The CDR3 has 16 residues. V lost 3 bases, J lost 4 bases, and 8 bases stayed unmatched. CDR1 SGHRS and CDR2 YFSETQ come from the germline V gene. The DNA for the CDR3 is TGCGCCAGCAGCTGGCGGGGACAGGGGGGGCCAGAGACCCAGTACTTC. Translation: CASSWRGQGGPETQYF. Full variable domain (rest looked up from reference TRBV5-1 and TRBJ2-5): KAGVTQTPRYLIKTRGQQVTLSCSPISGHRSVSWYQQTPGQGLQFLFEYFSETQRNKGNFPGRFSGRQFSNSRSEMNVSTLELGDSALYLCASSWRGQGGPETQYFGPGTRLLVL.

This clone was observed a few times. This chain uses TRBV25-1 with TRBJ2-7; D is perhaps TRBD2 (6 bases). Between the trimmed V and J ends, which lost 3 bases and 5 bases, there was a span of 17 bases. There are 15 residues in the CDR3. CDR1 and CDR2 (germline): MGHDK, SYGVNS. CDR3 sequence reads: CASSDPYPGVNEQYF. The CDR3 coding sequence is TGTGCCAGCAGTGATCCCTACCCGGGGGTGAACGAGCAGTACTTC.

This clone occurred a few times. This chain links TRBV4-1 with TRBJ2-3; the match to TRBD2 covers 10 bases. V gave up 0 bases and J gave up 5 bases; unmatched junction bases: 8. The CDR3 has 17 residues. Germline V gene data show CDR1 as MGHRA and CDR2 as YSYEKL. The CDR3 DNA follows: TGCGCCAGCAGCCAAGATTATAAGCTAGCGGGAGAAGATACGCAGTATTTT. Amino acids: CASSQDYKLAGEDTQYF.

This clone was seen just once. The rearrangement uses TRBV5-8 and TRBJ1-5; tentative D call: TRBD1 (6 bases). V was shortened by 2 bases and J by 0 bases, with 15 bases between the two germline ends. This CDR3 has 17 residues. Germline V gives CDR1 SGHTS, CDR2 YDEGEE. Written as DNA, the CDR3 is TGTGCCAGCAGCTTTGGGGGCAGGGGTTATAGCAATCAGCCCCAGCATTTT. It yields the protein CASSFGGRGYSNQPQHF.

This clone was picked up a small number of times. J is TRBJ2-7 and V is TRBV5-1; 9 bases map to TRBD1. Germline CDR1 is SGHRS and CDR2 is YFSETQ. The J segment lost 6 bases and the V segment lost 4 bases, leaving 5 bases of the junction unmatched. The CDR3 consists of 13 residues. The CDR3 coding sequence is TGCGCCAGCAGCCGGACAGGGGTAGGCGAGCAGTACTTC. This sequence encodes CASSRTGVGEQYF.

This clone has just a few counts. CDR3 in amino acids: CASSENRGRETQYF. As DNA, the CDR3 is TGTGCCAGCAGTGAGAATAGGGGCCGCGAGACCCAGTACTTC. This chain uses TRBV6-1 with TRBJ2-5; TRBD1 is a possible D gene (5 bases). V lost 3 bases, J lost 5 bases, and 13 bases lay in between. CDR1 and CDR2 from the germline V gene are MNHNS and SASEGT. This CDR3 spans 14 amino acids.

V is TRBV4-3 and J is TRBJ2-1; 9 bases fit TRBD2. This CDR3 is built from 17 residues. J gave up 4 bases and V 1 base, and 8 bases lay outside the gene matches. CDR1 and CDR2 from the germline V gene are LGHNA and YSLEER. The CDR3 DNA follows: TGCGCCAGCAGCCAAGCTACCGGGACTAGCTTATACAATGAGCAGTTCTTC. This translates into CASSQATGTSLYNEQFF.

V and J are TRBV28 and TRBJ2-7; D may be TRBD2 (6 bases). The CDR3 is 16 residues long. The ends were cut back, 3 bases at V and 0 bases at J, with 15 bases in the middle. The germline gives CDR1 MDHEN, CDR2 SYDVKM. This chain's CDR3 is CASSFSGGGSSYEQYF. DNA of the CDR3: TGTGCCAGCAGTTTTTCCGGCGGAGGGAGCTCCTACGAGCAGTACTTC.